This T cell receptor beta chain was observed in a study of regulatory T cells in long-lasting Graves disease. General study points: There were preferences for TRBV28, TRBJ1-2 and TRBJ2-5 in persistent disease.

CDR3 length: 13 amino acids. The ends were cut back, 0 bases at V and 3 bases at J, with 4 bases in the middle. Per germline, CDR1 SGDLS and CDR2 YYNGEE. CDR3 regions were amplified by Arm-PCR using iRepertoire HTBI primers to build TCR beta libraries. In the original workflow: The study identified 55 to 80 TRBV and around 15 TRBJ segments across samples. TCRdb reprocessed the multiplex PCR reads with MiXCR, giving one entry per CDR3 protein. What appears here as the V and J calls and clone size reflects TCRdb's work, not the paper's. The sample lists around 400,000 distinct CDR3 sequences; 21% were seen once. Time point denoted: persistent/refractory GD, antithyroid drugs over 5 years with positive TRAb. Construction of the TCR library relied on RNA isolated from PBMCs. The table lists this clonotype with a count of one. The antigen is unknown.

The starting material was peripheral blood mononuclear cells (PBMCs), obtained when the disease was refractory, from a patient treated with antithyroid drugs. V is TRBV9 and J is TRBJ1-3; D gene ambiguous. This receptor was obtained from a female donor with Graves disease. In DNA form, the CDR3 reads TGTGCCAGCAGCGTAGAGGATGGAAACACCATATATTTT. It translates to CASSVEDGNTIYF.